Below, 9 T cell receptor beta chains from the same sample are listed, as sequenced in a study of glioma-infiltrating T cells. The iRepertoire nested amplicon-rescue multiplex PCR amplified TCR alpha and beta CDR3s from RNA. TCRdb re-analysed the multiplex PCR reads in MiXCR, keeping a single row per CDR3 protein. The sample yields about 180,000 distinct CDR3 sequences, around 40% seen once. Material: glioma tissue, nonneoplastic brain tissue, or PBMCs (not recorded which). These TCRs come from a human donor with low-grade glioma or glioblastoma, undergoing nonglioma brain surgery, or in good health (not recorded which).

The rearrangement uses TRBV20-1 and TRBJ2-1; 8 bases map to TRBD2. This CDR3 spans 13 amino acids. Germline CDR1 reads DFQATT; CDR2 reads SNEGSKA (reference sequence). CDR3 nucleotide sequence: TGCAGCGTTGAAGGGACTAGAGGCAATGAGCAGTTCTTC. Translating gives CSVEGTRGNEQFF.

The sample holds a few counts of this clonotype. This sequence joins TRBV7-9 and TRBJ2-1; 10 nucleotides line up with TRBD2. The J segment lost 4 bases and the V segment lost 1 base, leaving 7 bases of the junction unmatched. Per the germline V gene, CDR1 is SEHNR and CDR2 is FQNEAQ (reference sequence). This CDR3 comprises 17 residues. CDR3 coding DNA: TGTGCCAGCAGCTTAGATTTGGGACTAGCGAGGTACAATGAGCAGTTCTTC. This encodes CASSLDLGLARYNEQFF.

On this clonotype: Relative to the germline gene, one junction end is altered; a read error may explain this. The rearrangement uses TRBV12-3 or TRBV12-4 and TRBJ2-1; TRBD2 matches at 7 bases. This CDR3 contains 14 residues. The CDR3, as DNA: TGTGCCAGCAGTTTAGGCGGGAGTCTCGATGAGGAGTTCTTC. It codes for CASSLGGSLDEEFF.

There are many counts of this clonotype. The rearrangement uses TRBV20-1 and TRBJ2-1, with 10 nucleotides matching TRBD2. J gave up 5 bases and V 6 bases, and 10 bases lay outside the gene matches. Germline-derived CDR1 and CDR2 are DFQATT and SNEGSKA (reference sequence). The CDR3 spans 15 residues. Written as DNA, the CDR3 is TGCAGTGCCCTCCCTACTAGCGGGACAAACAATGAGCAGTTCTTC. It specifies CSALPTSGTNNEQFF.

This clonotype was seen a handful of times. CDR3 bases: TGTGCCAGCGTCTCTAGCGGGGTTAACACAGATACGCAGTATTTT. It specifies CASVSSGVNTDTQYF. The chain employs TRBV2 and TRBJ2-3; 9 nucleotides agree with TRBD2. CDR3 length: 15 residues. V lost 8 bases and J lost 2; bases outside the gene matches: 8. Germline V gene data show CDR1 as SNHLY and CDR2 as FYNNEI.

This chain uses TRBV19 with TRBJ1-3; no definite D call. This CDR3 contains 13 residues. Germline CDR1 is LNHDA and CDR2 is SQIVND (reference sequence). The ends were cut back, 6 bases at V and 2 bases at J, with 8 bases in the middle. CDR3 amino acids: CASSVTAGNTIYF. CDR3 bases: TGTGCCAGTAGCGTTACGGCTGGAAACACCATATATTTT.

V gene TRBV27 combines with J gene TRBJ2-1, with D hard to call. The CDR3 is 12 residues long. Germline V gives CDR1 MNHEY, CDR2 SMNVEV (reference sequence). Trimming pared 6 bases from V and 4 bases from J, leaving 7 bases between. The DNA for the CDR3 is TGTGCCAGCAGGGGTCTTTACAATGAGCAGTTCTTC. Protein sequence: CASRGLYNEQFF.

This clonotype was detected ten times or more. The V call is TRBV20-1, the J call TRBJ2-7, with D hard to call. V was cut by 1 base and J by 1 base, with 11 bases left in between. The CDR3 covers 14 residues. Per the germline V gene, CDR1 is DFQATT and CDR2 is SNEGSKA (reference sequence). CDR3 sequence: CSARVKLGSYEQYF. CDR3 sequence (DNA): TGCAGTGCTAGAGTAAAATTGGGGTCCTACGAGCAGTACTTC.

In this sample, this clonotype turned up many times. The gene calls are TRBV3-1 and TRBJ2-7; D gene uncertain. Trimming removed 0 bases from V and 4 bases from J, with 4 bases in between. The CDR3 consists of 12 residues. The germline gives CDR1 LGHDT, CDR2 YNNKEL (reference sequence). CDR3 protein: CASSQEAYEQYF. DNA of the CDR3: TGTGCCAGCAGCCAAGAAGCTTACGAGCAGTACTTC.